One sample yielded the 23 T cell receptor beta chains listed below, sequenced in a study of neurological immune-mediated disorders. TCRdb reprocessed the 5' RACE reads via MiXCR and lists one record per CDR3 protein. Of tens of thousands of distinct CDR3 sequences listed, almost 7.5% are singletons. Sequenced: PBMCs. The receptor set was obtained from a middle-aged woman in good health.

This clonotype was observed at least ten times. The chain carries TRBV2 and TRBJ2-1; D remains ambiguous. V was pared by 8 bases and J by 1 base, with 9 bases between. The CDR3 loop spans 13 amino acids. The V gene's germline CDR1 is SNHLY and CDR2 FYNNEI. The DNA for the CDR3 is TGTGCCAGCCCTGCGTCTTCCTACAATGAGCAGTTCTTC. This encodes CASPASSYNEQFF.

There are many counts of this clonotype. CDR3 nucleotides: TGCAGTGCTAGACGGGGAGACAGGGGGGCAGGGACCCAGTACTTC. Translated, it gives CSARRGDRGAGTQYF. The V gene is TRBV20-1, the J gene TRBJ2-5, with 9 bases fitting TRBD1. Trimming took 2 bases from V and 7 from J; bases not matched to a gene: 11. The CDR3 runs 15 residues. The germline gives CDR1 DFQATT, CDR2 SNEGSKA (reference sequence).

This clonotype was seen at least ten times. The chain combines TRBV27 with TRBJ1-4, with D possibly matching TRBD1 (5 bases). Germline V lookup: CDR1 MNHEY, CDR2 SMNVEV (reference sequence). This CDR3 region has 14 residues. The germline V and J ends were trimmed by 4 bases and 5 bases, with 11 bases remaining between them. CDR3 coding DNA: TGTGCCAGCAGTTCCCTTCAGGGCAATGAAAAACTGTTTTTT. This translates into CASSSLQGNEKLFF.

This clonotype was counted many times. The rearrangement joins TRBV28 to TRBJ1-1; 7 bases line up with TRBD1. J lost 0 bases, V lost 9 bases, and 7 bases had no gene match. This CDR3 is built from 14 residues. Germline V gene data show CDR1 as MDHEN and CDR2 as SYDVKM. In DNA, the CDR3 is TGTGCCAGTTACGACAGGGTTATGAACACTGAAGCTTTCTTT. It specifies CASYDRVMNTEAFF.

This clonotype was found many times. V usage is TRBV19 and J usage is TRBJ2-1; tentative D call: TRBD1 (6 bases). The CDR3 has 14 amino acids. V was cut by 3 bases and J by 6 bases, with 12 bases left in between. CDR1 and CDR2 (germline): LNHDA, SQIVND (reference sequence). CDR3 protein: CASSIGQGFNEQFF. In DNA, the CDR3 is TGTGCCAGTAGTATCGGGCAGGGGTTCAATGAGCAGTTCTTC.

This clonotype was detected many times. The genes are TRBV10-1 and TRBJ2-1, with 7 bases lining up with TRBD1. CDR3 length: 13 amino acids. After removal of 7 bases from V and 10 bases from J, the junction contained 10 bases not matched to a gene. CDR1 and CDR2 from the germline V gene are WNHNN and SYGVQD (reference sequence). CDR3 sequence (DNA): TGCGCCAGCAACCGAGACAGGGTTGGAGAGCAGTTCTTC. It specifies CASNRDRVGEQFF.

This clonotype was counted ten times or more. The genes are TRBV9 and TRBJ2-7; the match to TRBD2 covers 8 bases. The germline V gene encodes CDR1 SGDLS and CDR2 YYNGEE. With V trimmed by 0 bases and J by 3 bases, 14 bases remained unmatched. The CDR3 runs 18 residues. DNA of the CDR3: TGTGCCAGCAGCGTAGACAGGGTGATAGCGGGGACTTACTACGAGCAGTACTTC. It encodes CASSVDRVIAGTYYEQYF.

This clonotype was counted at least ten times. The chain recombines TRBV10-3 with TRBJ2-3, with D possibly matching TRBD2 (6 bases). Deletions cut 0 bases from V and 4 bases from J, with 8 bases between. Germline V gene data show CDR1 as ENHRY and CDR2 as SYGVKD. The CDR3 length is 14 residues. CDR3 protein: CAISESGEADTQYF. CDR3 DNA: TGTGCCATCAGTGAGTCGGGGGAGGCAGATACGCAGTATTTT.

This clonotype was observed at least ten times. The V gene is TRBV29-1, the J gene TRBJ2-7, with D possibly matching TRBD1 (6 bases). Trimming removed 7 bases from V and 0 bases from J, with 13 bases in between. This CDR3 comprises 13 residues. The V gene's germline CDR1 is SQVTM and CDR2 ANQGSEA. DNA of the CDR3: TGCAGCGCATCTCTGGACAGCTCCTACGAGCAGTACTTC. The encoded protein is CSASLDSSYEQYF.

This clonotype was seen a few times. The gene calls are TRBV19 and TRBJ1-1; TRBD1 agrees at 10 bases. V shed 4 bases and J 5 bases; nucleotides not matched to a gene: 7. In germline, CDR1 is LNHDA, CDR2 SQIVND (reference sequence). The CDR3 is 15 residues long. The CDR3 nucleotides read TGTGCCAGTAGTAGGACAGGGGGGTCGAGGACTGAAGCTTTCTTT. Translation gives CASSRTGGSRTEAFF.

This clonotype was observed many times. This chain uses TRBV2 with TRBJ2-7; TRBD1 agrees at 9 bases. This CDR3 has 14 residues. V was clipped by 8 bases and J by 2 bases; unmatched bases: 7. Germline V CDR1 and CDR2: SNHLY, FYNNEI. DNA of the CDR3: TGTGCCAGCCTTGCCGGGACAGGGACCTACGAGCAGTACTTC. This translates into CASLAGTGTYEQYF.

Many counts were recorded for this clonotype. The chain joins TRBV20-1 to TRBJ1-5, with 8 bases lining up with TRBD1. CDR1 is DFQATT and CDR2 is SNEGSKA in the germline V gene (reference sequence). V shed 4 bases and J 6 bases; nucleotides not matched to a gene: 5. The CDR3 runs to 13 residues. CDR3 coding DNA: TGCAGTGCTACGGACAGGGTGGCTCAGCCCCAGCATTTT. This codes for CSATDRVAQPQHF.

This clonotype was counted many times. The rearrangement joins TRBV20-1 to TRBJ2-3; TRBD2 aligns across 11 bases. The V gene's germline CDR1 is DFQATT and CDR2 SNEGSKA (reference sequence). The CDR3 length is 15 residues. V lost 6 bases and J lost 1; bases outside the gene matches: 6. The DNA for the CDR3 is TGCAGTGCGACCGGGACTAGCGGCCGCACAGATACGCAGTATTTT. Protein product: CSATGTSGRTDTQYF.

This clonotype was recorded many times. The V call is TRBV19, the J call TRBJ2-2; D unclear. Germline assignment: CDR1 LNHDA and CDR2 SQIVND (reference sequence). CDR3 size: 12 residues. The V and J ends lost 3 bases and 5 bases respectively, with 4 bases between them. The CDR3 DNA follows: TGTGCCAGTAGTATTTATACCGGGGAGCTGTTTTTT. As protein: CASSIYTGELFF. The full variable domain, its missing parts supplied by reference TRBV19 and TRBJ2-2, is DGGITQSPKYLFRKEGQNVTLSCEQNLNHDAMYWYRQDPGQGLRLIYYSQIVNDFQKGDIAEGYSVSREKKESFPLTVTSAQKNPTAFYLCASSIYTGELFFGEGSRLTVL.

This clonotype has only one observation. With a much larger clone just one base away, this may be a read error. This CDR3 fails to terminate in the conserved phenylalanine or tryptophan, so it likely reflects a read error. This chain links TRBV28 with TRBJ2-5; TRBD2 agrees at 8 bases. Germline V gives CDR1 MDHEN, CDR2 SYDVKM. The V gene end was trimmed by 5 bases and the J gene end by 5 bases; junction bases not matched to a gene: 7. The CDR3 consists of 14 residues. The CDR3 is CASSKRESGETQYL. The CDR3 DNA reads TGTGCCAGCAGTAAGCGGGAGTCGGGGGAGACCCAGTACTTA.

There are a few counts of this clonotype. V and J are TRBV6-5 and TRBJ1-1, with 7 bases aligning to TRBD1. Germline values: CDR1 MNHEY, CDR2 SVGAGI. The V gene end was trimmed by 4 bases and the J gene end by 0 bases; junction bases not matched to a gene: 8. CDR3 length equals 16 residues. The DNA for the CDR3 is TGTGCCAGCAGTTCGAGGACAGGAGGACTGAACACTGAAGCTTTCTTT. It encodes CASSSRTGGLNTEAFF.

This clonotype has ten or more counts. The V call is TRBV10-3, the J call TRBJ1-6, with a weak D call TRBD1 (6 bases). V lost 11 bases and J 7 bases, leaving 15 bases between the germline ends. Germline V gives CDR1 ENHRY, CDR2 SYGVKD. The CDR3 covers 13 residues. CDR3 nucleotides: TGTGCCGCCCAGGGGCTCAAAAATTCACCCCTCCACTTT. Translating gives CAAQGLKNSPLHF.

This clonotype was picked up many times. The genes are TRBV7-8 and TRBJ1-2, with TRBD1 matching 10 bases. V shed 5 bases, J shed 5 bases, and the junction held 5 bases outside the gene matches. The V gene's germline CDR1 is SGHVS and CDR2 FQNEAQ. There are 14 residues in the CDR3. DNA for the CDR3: TGTGCCAGCAGCAAGTGGACAGGGGGGTATGGCTACACCTTC. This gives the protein CASSKWTGGYGYTF.

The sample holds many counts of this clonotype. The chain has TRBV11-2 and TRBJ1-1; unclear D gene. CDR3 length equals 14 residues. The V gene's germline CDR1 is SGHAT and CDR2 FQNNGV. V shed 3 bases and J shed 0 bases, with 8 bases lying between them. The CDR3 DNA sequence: TGTGCCAGCAGCTTCACAAGGATGAACACTGAAGCTTTCTTT. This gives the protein CASSFTRMNTEAFF.

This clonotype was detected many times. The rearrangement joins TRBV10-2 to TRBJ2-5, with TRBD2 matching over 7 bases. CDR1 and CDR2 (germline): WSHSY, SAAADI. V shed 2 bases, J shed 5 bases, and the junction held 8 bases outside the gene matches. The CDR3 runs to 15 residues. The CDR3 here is CASSERWGGWETQYF. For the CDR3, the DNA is TGCGCCAGCAGTGAGCGGTGGGGGGGATGGGAGACCCAGTACTTC.

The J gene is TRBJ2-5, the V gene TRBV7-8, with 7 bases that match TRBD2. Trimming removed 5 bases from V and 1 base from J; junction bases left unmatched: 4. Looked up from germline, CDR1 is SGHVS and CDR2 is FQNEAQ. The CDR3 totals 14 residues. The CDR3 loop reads CASSLREGQETQYF. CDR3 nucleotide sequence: TGTGCCAGCAGCCTTAGGGAGGGCCAAGAGACCCAGTACTTC.

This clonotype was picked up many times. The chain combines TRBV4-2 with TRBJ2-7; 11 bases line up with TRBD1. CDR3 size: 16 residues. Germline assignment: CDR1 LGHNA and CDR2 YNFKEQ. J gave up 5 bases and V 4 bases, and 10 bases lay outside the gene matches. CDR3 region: CASSRGQGANYHEQYF. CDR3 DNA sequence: TGTGCCAGCAGCCGAGGACAGGGGGCGAATTACCACGAGCAGTACTTC.

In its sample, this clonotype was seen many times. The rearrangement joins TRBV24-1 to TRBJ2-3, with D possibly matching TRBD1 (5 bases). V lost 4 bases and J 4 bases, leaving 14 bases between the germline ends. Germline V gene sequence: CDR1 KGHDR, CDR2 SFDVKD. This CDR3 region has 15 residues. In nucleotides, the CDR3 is TGTGCCACCAGTGACCCAGGGCCAAGGGCAGATACGCAGTATTTT. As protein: CATSDPGPRADTQYF.